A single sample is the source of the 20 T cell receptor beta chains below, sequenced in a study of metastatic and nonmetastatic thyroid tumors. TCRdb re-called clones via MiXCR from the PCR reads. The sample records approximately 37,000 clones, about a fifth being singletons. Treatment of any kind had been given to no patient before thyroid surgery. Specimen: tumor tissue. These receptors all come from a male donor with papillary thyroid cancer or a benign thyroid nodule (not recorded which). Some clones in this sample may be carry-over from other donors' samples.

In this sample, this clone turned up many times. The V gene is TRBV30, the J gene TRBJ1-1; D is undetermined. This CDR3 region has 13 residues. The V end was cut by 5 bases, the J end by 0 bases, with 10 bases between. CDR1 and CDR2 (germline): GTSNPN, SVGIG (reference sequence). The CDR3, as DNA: TGTGCCTGGCGCAGTAACTTGAACACTGAAGCTTTCTTT. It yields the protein CAWRSNLNTEAFF.

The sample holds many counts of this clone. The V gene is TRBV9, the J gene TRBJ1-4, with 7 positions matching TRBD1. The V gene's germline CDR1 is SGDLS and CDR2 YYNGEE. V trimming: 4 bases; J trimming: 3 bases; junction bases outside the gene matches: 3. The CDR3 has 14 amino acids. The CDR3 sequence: CASSRQGSNEKLFF. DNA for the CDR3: TGTGCCAGCAGCAGACAGGGTTCTAATGAAAAACTGTTTTTT.

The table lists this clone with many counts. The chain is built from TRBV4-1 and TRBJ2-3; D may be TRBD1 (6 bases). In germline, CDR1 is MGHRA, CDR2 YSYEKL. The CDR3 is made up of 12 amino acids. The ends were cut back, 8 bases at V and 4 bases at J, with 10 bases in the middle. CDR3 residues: CASGDTSDTQYF. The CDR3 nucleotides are TGCGCCAGCGGGGACACCTCAGATACGCAGTATTTT.

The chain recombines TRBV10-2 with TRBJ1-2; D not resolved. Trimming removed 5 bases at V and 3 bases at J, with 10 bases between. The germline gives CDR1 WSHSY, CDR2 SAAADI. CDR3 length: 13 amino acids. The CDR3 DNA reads TGCGCCAGCAGTAACGACAATTACTATGGCTACACCTTC. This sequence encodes CASSNDNYYGYTF.

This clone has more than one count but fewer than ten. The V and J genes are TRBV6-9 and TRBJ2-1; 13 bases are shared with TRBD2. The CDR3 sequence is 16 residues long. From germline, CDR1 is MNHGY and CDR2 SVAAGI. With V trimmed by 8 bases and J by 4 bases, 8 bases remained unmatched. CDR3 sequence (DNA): TGTGCCAGCTCCGGACTAGCGGGAGTGGGGTACAATGAGCAGTTCTTC. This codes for CASSGLAGVGYNEQFF.

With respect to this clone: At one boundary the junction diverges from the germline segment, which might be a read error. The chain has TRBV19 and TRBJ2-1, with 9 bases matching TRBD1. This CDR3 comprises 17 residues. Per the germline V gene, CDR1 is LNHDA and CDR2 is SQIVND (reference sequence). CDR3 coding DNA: TGTGCCAGTATTATAGATTCCGGGACAGGGTGGTATAATGAGCAGTTCTTC. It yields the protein CASIIDSGTGWYNEQFF.

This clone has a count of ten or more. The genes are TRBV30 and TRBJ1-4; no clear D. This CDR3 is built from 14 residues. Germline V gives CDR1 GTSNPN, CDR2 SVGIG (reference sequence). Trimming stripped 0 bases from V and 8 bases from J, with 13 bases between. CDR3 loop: CAWSVSGSKEKLFF. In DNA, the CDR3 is TGTGCCTGGAGTGTATCTGGCAGCAAGGAAAAACTGTTTTTT.

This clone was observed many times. CDR3 sequence: CASNRNSNQPQHF. The CDR3 DNA sequence: TGTGCCAGCAACCGCAATAGCAATCAGCCCCAGCATTTT. V usage is TRBV12-3 or TRBV12-4 and J usage is TRBJ1-5; D ambiguous. Trimming removed 7 bases from V and 0 bases from J, with 7 bases in between. There are 13 residues in the CDR3.

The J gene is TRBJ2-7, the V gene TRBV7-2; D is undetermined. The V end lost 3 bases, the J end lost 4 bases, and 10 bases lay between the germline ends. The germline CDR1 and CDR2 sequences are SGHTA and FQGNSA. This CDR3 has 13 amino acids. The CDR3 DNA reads TGTGCCAGCAGCTTCTCTGAAGGGTACGAGCAGTACTTC. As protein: CASSFSEGYEQYF.

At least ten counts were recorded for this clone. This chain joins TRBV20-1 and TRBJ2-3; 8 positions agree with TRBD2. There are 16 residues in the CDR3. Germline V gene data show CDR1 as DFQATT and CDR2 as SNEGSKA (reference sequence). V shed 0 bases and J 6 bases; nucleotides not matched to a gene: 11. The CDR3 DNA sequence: TGCAGTGCTAGAGATCGTCGGGCGGGAGGCGGGGATACGCAGTATTTT. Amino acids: CSARDRRAGGGDTQYF.

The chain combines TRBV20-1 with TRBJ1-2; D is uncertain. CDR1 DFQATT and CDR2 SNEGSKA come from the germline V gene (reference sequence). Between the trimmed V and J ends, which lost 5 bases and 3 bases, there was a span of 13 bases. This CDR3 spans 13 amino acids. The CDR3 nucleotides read TGCAGTGCTCCCGTTGAACGGTACTATGGCTACACCTTC. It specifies CSAPVERYYGYTF.

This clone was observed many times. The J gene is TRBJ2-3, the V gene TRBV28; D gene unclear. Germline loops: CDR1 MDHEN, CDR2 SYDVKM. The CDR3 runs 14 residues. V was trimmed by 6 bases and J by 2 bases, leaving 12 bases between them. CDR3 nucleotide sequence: TGTGCCAGCAGAGGTCAGTTAGTCACAGATACGCAGTATTTT. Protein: CASRGQLVTDTQYF. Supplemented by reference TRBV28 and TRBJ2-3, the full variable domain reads DVKVTQSSRYLVKRTGEKVFLECVQDMDHENMFWYRQDPGLGLRLIYFSYDVKMKEKGDIPEGYSVSREKKERFSLILESASTNQTSMYLCASRGQLVTDTQYFGPGTRLTVL.

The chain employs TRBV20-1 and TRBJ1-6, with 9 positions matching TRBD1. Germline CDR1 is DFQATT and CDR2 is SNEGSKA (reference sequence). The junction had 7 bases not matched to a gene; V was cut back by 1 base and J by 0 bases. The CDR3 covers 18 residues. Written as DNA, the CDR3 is TGCAGTGCTAGAGCCGGGACAGGGCTCAGCTCCTATAATTCACCCCTCCACTTT. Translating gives CSARAGTGLSSYNSPLHF.

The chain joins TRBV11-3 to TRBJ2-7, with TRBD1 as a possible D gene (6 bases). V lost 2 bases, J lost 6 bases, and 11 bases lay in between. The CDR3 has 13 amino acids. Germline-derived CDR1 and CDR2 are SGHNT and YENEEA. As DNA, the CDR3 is TGTGCCAGCAGCTTAAAACAGGGATCCGAGCAGTACTTC. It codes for CASSLKQGSEQYF.

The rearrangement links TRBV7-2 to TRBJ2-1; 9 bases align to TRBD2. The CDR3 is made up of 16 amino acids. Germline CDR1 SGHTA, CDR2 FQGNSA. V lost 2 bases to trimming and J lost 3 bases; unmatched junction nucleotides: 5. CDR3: CASSLRLSGSYNEQFF. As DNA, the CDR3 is TGTGCCAGCAGCTTACGCCTTAGCGGGAGCTACAATGAGCAGTTCTTC.

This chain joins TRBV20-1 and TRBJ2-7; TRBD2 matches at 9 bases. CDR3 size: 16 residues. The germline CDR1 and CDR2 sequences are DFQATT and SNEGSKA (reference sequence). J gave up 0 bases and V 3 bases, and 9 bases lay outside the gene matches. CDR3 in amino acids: CSARGLAGASSYEQYF. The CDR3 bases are TGCAGTGCTAGGGGGTTAGCGGGGGCAAGCTCCTACGAGCAGTACTTC.

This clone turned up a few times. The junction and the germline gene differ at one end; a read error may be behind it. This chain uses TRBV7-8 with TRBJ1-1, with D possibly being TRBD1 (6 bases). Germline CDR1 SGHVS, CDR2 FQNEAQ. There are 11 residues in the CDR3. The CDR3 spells CASSKGHEVFF. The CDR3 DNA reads TGTGCCAGCAGCAAGGGACATGAAGTTTTCTTT.

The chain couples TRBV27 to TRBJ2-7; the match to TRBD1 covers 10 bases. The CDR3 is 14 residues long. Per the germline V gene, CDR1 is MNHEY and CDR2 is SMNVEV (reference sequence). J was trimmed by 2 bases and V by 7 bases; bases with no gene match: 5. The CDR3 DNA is TGTGCCAGCAAATTCGGACAGGGGGCCTACGAGCAGTACTTC. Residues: CASKFGQGAYEQYF.

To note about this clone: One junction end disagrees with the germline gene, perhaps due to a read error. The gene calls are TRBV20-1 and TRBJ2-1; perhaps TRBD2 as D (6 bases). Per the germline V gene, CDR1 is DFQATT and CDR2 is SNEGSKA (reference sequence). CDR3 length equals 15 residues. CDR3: CSVRLRARDHNEQFF. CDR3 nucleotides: TGCAGTGTTAGACTCCGGGCGCGGGACCACAATGAGCAGTTCTTC.

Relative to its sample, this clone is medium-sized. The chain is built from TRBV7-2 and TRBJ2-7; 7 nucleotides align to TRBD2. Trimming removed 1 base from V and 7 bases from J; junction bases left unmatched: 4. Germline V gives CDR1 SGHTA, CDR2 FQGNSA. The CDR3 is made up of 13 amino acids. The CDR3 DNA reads TGTGCCAGCAGCTTAGTAGGGGAGGGAGAGCAGTACTTC. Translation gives CASSLVGEGEQYF. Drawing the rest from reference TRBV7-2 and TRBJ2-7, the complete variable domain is GAGVSQSPSNKVTEKGKDVELRCDPISGHTALYWYRQSLGQGLEFLIYFQGNSAPDKSGLPSDRFSAERTGGSVSTLTIQRTQQEDSAVYLCASSLVGEGEQYFGPGTRLTVT.